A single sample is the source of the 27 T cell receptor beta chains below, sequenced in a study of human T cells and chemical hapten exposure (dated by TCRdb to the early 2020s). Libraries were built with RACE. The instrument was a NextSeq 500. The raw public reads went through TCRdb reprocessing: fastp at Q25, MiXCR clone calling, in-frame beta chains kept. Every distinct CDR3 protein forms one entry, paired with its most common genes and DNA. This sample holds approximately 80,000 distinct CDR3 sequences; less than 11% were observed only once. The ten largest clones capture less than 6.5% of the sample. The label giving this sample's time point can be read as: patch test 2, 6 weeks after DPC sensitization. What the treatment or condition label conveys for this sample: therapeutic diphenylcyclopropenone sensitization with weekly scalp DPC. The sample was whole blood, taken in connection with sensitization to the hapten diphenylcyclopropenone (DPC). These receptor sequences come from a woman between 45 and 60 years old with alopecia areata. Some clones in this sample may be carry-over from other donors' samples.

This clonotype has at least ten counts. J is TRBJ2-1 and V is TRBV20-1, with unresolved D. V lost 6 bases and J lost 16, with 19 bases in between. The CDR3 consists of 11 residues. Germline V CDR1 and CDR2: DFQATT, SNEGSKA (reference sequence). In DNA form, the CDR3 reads TGCAGTGCGACCCTATCTGTGAGCACCTTCTTC. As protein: CSATLSVSTFF.

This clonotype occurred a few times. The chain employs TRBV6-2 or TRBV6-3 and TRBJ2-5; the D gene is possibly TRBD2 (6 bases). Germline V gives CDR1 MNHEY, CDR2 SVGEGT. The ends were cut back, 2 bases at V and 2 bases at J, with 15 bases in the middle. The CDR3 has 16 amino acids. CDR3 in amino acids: CASSYSTGEVQETQYF. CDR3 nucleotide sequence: TGTGCCAGCAGTTACAGCACCGGGGAGGTGCAAGAGACCCAGTACTTC.

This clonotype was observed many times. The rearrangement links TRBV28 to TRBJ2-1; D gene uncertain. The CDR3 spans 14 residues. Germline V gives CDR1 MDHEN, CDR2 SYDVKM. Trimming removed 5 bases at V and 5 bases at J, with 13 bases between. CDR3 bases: TGTGCCAGCAGTCCCTATGCAGTTAACAATGAGCAGTTCTTC. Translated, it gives CASSPYAVNNEQFF.

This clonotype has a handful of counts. CDR3 amino acids: CASSGTGYEQYF. For the CDR3, the DNA is TGTGCCAGCAGTGGGACAGGCTACGAGCAGTACTTC. The chain links TRBV6-1 to TRBJ2-7, with 7 bases matching TRBD1. CDR3 length: 12 amino acids. J gave up 3 bases and V 4 bases, and 0 bases lay outside the gene matches. The germline gives CDR1 MNHNS, CDR2 SASEGT.

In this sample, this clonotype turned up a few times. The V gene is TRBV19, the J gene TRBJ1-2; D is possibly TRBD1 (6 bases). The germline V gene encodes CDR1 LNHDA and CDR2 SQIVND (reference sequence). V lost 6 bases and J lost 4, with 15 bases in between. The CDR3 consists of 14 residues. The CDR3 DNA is TGTGCCAGTAGCGCAGGGGCTCTGGGCTATGGCTACACCTTC. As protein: CASSAGALGYGYTF. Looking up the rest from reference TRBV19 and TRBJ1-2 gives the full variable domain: DGGITQSPKYLFRKEGQNVTLSCEQNLNHDAMYWYRQDPGQGLRLIYYSQIVNDFQKGDIAEGYSVSREKKESFPLTVTSAQKNPTAFYLCASSAGALGYGYTFGSGTRLTVV.

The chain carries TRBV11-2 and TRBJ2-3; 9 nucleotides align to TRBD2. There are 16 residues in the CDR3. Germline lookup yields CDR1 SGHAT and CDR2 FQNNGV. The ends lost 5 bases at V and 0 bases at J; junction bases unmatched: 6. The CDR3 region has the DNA TGTGCCAGCAGCCCGTTGACTAGCGGAAGCACAGATACGCAGTATTTT. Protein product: CASSPLTSGSTDTQYF.

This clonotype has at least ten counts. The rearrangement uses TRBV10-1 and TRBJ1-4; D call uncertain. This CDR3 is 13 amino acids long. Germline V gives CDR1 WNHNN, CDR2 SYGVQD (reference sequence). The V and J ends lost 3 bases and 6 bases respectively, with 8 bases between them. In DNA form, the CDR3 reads TGCGCCAGCAGTGACAACGAGCATGAAAAACTGTTTTTT. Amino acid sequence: CASSDNEHEKLFF.

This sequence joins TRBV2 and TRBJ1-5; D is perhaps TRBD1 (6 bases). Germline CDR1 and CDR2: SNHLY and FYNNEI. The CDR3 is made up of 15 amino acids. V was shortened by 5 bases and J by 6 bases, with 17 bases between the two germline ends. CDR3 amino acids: CASSFQGLQVQPQHF. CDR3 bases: TGTGCCAGCAGTTTTCAGGGGTTGCAGGTTCAGCCCCAGCATTTT.

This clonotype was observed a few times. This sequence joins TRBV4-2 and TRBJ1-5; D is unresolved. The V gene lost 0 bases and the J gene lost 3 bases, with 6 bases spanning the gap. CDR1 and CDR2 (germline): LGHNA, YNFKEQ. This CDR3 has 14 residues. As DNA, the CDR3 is TGTGCCAGCAGCCAAGAGCGGCACAATCAGCCCCAGCATTTT. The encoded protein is CASSQERHNQPQHF.

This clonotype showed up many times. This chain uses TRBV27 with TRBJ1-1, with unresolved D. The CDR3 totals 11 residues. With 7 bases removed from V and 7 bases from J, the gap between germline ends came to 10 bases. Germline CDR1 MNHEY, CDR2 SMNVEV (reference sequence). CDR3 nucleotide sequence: TGTGCCAGCACCAGCGGCGTTGAAGCTTTCTTT. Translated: CASTSGVEAFF.

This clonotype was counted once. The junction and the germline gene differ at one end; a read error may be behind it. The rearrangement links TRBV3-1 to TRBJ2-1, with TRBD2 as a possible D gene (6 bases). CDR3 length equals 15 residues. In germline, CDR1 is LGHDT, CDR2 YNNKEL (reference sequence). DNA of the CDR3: TGTACCAGCAGCCAAGGAGGGAACTCCTACAATGAGCAGTTCTTC. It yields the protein CTSSQGGNSYNEQFF.

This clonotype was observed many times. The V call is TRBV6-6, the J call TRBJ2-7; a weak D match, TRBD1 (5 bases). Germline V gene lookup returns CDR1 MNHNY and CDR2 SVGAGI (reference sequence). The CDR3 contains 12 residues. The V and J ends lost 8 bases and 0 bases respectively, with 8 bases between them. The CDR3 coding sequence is TGTGCCAGCCGGCAGGGCTCCTACGAGCAGTACTTC. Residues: CASRQGSYEQYF.

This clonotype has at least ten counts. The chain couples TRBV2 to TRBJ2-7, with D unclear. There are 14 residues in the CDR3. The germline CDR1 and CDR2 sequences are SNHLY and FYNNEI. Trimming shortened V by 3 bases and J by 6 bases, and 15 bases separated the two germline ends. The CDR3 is CASSEGFPPFEQYF. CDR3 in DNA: TGTGCCAGCAGTGAGGGCTTTCCCCCCTTCGAGCAGTACTTC.

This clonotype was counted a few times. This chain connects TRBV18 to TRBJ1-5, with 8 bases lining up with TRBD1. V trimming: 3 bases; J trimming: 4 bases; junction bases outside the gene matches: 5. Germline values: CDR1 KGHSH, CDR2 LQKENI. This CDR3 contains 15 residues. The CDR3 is CASSPGTGLNQPQHF. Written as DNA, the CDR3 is TGTGCCAGCTCACCGGGGACAGGCCTGAATCAGCCCCAGCATTTT.

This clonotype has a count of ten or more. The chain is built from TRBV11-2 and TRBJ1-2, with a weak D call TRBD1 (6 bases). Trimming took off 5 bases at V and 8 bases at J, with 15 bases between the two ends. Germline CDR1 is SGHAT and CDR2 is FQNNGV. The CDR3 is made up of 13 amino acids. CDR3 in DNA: TGTGCCAGCAGCGGACTGACAGGACGCGGCTACACCTTC. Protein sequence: CASSGLTGRGYTF.

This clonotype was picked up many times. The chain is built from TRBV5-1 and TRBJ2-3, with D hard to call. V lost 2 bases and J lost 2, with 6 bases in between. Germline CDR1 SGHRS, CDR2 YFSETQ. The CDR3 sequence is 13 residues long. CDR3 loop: CASSFRDTDTQYF. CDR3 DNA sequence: TGCGCCAGCAGCTTCCGAGACACAGATACGCAGTATTTT.

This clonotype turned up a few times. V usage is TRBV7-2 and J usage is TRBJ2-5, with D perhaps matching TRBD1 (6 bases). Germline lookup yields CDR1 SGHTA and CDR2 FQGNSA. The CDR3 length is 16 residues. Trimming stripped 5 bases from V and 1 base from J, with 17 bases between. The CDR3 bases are TGTGCCAGCAGCGGGAAGAAGGACAGAGTCCAAGAGACCCAGTACTTC. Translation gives CASSGKKDRVQETQYF.

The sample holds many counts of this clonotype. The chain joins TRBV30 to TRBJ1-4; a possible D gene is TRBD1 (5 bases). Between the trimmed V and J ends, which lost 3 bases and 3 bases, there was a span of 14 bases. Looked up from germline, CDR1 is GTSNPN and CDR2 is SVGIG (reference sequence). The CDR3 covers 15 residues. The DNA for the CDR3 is TGTGCCTGGAGGTCCAGCAGGGTTTCTAATGAAAAACTGTTTTTT. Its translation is CAWRSSRVSNEKLFF.

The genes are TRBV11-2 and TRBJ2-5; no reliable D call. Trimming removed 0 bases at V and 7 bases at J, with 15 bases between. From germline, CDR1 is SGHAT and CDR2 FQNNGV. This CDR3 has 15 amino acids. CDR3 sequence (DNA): TGTGCCAGCAGCTTAGATCCGAGACGGACGGCGACCCAGTACTTC. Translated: CASSLDPRRTATQYF.

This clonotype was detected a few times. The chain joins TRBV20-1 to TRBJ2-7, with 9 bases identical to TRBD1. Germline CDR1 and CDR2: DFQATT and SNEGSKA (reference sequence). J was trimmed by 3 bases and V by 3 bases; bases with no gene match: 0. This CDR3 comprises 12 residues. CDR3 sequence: CSARTGGYEQYF. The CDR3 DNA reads TGCAGTGCTAGGACAGGGGGCTACGAGCAGTACTTC.

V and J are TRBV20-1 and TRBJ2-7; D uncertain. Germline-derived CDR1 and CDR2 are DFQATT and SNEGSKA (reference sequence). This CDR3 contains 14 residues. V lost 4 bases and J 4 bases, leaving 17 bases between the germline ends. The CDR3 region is CSAKPQATPYEQYF. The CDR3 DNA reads TGCAGTGCTAAGCCTCAAGCTACCCCATACGAGCAGTACTTC.

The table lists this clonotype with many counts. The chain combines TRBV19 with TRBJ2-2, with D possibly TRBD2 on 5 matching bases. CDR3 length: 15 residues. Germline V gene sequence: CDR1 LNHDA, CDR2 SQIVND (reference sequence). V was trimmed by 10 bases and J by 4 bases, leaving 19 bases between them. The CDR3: CATQVRGSGTGELFF. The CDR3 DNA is TGTGCCACTCAGGTTCGCGGGTCGGGCACCGGGGAGCTGTTTTTT. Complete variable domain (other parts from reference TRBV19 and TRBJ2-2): DGGITQSPKYLFRKEGQNVTLSCEQNLNHDAMYWYRQDPGQGLRLIYYSQIVNDFQKGDIAEGYSVSREKKESFPLTVTSAQKNPTAFYLCATQVRGSGTGELFFGEGSRLTVL.

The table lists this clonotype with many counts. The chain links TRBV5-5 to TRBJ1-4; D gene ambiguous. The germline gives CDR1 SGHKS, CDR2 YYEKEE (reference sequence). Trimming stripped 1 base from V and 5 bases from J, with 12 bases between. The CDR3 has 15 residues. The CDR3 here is CASSLSRLTNEKLFF. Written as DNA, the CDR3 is TGTGCCAGCAGCTTGAGCAGGCTTACCAATGAAAAACTGTTTTTT.

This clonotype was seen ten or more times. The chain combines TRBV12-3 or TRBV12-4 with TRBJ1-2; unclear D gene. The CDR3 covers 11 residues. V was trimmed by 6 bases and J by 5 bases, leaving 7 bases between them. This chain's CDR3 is CASRETYGYTF. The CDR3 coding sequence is TGTGCCAGCAGGGAGACTTATGGCTACACCTTC.

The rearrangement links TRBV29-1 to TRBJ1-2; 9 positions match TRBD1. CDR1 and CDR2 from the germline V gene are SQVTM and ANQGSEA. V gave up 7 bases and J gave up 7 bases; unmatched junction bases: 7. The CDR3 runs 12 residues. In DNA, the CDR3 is TGCAGCGCGGGGACAGGGAACGGTGGCTACACCTTC. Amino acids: CSAGTGNGGYTF.

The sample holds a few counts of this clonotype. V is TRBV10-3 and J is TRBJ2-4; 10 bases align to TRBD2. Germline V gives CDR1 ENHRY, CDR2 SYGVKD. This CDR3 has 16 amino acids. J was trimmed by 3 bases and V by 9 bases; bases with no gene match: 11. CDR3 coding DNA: TGTGCCATTTCGCCCAGCGGGAGGGCAGGCAAAAACATTCAGTACTTC. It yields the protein CAISPSGRAGKNIQYF.

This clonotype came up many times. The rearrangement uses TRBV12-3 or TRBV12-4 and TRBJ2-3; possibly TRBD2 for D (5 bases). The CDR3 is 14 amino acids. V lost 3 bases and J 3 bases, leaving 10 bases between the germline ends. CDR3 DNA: TGTGCCAGCAGTTTCGGAGCGGTGACAGATACGCAGTATTTT. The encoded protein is CASSFGAVTDTQYF.